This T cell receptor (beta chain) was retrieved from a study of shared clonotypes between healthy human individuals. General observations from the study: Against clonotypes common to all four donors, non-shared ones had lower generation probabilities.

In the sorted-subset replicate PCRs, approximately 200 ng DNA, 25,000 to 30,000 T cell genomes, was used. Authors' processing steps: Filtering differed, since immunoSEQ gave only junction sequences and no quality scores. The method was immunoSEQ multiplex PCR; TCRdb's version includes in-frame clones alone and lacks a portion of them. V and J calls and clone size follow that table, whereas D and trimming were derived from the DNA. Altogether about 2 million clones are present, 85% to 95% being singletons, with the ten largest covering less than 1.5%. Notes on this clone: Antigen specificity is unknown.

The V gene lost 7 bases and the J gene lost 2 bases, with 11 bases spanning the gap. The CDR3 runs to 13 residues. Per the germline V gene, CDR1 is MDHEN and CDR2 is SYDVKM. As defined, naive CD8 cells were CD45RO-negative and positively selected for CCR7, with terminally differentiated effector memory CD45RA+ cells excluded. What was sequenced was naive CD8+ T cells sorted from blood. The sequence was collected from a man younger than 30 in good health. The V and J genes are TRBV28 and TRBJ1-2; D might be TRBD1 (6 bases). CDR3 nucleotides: TGTGCCAGCAACTTACAGGGAAACTATGGCTACACCTTC. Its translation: CASNLQGNYGYTF.